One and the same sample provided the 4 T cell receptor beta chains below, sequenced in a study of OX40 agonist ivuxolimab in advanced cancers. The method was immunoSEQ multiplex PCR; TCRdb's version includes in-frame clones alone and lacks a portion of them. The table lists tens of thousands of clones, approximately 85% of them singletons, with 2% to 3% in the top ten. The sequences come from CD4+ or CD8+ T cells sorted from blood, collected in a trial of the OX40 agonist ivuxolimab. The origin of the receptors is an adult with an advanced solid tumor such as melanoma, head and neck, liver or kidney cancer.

The CDR3 coding sequence is TGCGCCAGCAGTAAGGCCTCTGGGGCCAACGTCCTGACTTTC. The encoded protein is CASSKASGANVLTF. The chain combines TRBV10-2 with TRBJ2-6; D unresolved. CDR1 WSHSY and CDR2 SAAADI come from the germline V gene. This CDR3 comprises 14 residues. The V end lost 5 bases, the J end lost 0 bases, and 5 bases lay between the germline ends.

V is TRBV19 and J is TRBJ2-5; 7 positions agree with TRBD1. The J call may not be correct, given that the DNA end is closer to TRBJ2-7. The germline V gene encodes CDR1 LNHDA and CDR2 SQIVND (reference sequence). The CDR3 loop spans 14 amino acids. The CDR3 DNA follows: TGTGCCAGTAGCGAGGGACAGACAATCTACGAGCAGTACTTC. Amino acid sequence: CASSEGQTIYEQYF.

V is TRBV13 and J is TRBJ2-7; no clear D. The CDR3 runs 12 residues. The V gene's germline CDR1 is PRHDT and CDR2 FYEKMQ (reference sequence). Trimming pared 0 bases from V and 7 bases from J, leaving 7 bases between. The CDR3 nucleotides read TGTGCCAGCAGCTTAGGCCCCGGGGAGCAGTACTTC. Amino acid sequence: CASSLGPGEQYF.

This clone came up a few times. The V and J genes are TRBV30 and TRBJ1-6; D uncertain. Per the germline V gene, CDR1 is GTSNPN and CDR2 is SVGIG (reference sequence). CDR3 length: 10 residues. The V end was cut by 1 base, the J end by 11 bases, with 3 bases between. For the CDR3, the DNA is TGTGCCTGGAGTGCCCCACCCCTCCACTTT. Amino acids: CAWSAPPLHF.